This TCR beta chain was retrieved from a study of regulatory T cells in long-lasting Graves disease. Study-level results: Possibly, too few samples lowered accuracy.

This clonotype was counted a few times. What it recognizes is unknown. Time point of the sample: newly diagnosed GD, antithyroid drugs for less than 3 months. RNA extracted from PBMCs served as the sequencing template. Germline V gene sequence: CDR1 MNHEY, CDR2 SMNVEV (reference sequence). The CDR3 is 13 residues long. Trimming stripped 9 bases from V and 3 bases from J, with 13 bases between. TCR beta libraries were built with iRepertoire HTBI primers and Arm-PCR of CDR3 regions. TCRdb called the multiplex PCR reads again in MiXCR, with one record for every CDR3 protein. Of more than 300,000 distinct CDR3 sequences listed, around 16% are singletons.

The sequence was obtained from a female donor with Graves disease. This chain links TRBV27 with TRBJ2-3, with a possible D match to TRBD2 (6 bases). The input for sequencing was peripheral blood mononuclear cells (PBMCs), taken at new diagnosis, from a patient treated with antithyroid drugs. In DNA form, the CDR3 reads TGTGCCAGTGGGGACTTCGTGACAGATACGCAGTATTTT. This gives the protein CASGDFVTDTQYF.